This T cell receptor (beta chain) is from a study of blood T cell repertoires in COVID-19. Study-wide background: Samples taken during acute and convalescent COVID-19 were collected in the United States, Italy and Spain.

Sequencing used immunoSEQ multiplex PCR; TCRdb keeps in-frame clones, though not all of them. This sample yields 150,000 to 200,000 clones, of which approximately 80% are seen a single time; around a sixth belongs to the top ten. The receptor comes from a woman between 50 and 59 years old who had recovered from COVID-19. The sequenced sample consisted of PBMCs or T cells enriched from blood (not recorded which).

For the CDR3, the DNA is TGTGCCAGCACCGGACAGGGAGACAATGAGCAGTTCTTC. Translation gives CASTGQGDNEQFF. The chain has TRBV18 and TRBJ2-1, with TRBD1 matching over 8 bases. The V and J ends lost 8 bases and 5 bases, in that order; junction bases with no gene match: 5. Germline V gene data show CDR1 as KGHSH and CDR2 as LQKENI. The CDR3 extends over 13 amino acids.